This TCR beta chain was captured in a study of CD8 T cells in Susac syndrome. The controls, all healthy donors, were matched for age and sex. The CDR3 contains 13 residues. The germline V gene has CDR1 SSHAT and CDR2 FNYEAQ (reference sequence). Trimming pared 5 bases from V and 5 bases from J, leaving 12 bases between. Random hexamers served to reverse transcribe roughly 0.5 to 1 ug RNA. TCRdb analysed the immunoSEQ multiplex PCR reads with MiXCR anew, one entry per CDR3 protein. The repertoire holds approximately 150,000 distinct CDR3 sequences, with 94% as singletons. This chain links TRBV7-7 with TRBJ2-5; D is possibly TRBD2 (5 bases). This TCR was recovered from a human donor in good health. What was sequenced was CD4+ T cells from PBMCs. The CDR3 here is CASSARGSETQYF. The CDR3 nucleotides read TGTGCCAGCAGCGCGAGAGGGTCGGAGACCCAGTACTTC.